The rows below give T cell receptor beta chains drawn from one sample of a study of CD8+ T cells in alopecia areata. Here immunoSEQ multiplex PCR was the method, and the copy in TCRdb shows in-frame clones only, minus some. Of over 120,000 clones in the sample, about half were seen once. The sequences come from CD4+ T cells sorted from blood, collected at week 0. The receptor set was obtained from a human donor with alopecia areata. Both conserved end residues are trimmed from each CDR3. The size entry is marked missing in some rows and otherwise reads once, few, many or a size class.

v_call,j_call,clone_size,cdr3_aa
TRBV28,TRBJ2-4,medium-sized,ASRDTASGTKNIQY
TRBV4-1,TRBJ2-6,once,ASSQGWSGANVLT
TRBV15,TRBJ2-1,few,ATSRYRGSYNEQF
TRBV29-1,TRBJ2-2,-,SVLDRINTGELF
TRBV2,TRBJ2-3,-,ASRWEAGGPN
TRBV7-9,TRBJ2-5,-,ASSRLAGGETQY
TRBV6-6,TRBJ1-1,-,ASSYSRGVEAF
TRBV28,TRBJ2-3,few,ASSQTQGADTQY
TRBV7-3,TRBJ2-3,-,ASSSTGTMVDTQY
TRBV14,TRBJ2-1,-,ASSHWGGRGNNEQF
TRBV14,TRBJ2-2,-,ASSPRSGNTGELF
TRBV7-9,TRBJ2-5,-,ASSLDPSGRTQY
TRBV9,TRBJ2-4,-,ASSEQGLENIQY
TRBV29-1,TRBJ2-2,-,SVESSSIPGELF
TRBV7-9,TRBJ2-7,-,ASSLSGAGVRFLGEQY
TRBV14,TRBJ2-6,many,ASSPQRFSGANVLT
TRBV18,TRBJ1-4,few,ASSQARDGEKLF
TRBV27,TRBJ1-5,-,ASSRGQGLYSNQPQH
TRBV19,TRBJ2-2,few,ASSITSGTGELF
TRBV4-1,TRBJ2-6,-,ASSQVPGPGANVLT
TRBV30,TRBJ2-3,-,ACHPGQDELGTDTQY
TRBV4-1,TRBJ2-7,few,ASSQEAARYEQY
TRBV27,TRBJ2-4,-,ASTPAGAKNIQY
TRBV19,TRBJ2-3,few,ASSMSGDSTDTQY
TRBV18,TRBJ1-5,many,ASSPTGNNQPQH
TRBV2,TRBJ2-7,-,ASSPGLAVGEQY
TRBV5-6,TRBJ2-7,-,ASSLDSRRGQY
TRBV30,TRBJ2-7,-,AWSIRGEQY
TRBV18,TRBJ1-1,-,ASRSQGVNTEAF
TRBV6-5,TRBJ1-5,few,ASRSTGSRDQPQH
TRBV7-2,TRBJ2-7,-,ASSLVRREVSYEQY
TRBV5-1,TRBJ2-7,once,ASSPTSGASYEQY
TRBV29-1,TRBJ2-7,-,SAQDRVGAYEQY
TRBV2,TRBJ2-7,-,ASNQRGEQY
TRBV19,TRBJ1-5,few,ASSSSGHSDQPQH
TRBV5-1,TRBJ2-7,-,ASSPQSRLAGTYEQY
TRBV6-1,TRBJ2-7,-,ASSDLGRSYEQY
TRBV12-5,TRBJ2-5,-,ASAPPVGARETQY
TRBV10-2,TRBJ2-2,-,ASTGTVPPGELF